This T cell receptor beta chain was captured by sequencing in a study of T cell responses to AZD1222 COVID-19 vaccine. Broader study findings: Unmutated variant regions reportedly attract nearly half of all spike-specific TCRs. Mapped onto spike, vaccine-associated CD4 TCRs spanned it and were dominant at 160-218 and 743-854.

Profiling relied on immunoSEQ multiplex PCR, and the TCRdb table lists in-frame clones only, not all of them. This table holds about 150,000 clones, over 80% found once. Germline V gives CDR1 MNHEY, CDR2 SVGAGI. This CDR3 is built from 14 residues. V was trimmed by 0 bases and J by 4 bases, leaving 6 bases between them. Comments on this clone: The antigen is unknown.

Pooled samples include second doses given at about 4 or 12 weeks. Sequencing was performed on peripheral blood, taken 28 days after the second AZD1222 dose. This TCR was sampled from an adult who received the AZD1222 COVID-19 vaccine. The gene calls are TRBV6-5 and TRBJ2-2, with D possibly being TRBD2 (6 bases). The CDR3, as DNA: TGTGCCAGCAGTTACTCGGGGGGCACCGGGGAGCTGTTTTTT. Protein sequence: CASSYSGGTGELFF.